This entry is about one T cell receptor beta chain. The target antigen is unknown. The data stem from a study of CD8 T cells in Susac syndrome. V shed 3 bases, J shed 5 bases, and the junction held 9 bases outside the gene matches. This CDR3 comprises 15 residues. The germline V gene encodes CDR1 GTSNPN and CDR2 SVGIG (reference sequence). Findings and caveats of the study: By the study's own acknowledgment, its TCR sequencing and HLA analysis included relatively few individuals.

RNA totalling 0.5 to 1 ug underwent reverse transcription with random hexamers. In TCRdb, the immunoSEQ multiplex PCR reads were re-called with MiXCR into one record per CDR3 protein. Of hundreds of thousands of distinct CDR3 sequences listed, 95% are singletons. Sequencing used CD4+ T cells from PBMCs. The receptor's source is a human donor with multiple sclerosis. The rearrangement links TRBV30 to TRBJ1-5; 8 bases align to TRBD1. CDR3 sequence reads: CAWRETGVHDQPQHF. The CDR3 bases are TGTGCCTGGAGGGAGACAGGGGTCCACGATCAGCCCCAGCATTTT.